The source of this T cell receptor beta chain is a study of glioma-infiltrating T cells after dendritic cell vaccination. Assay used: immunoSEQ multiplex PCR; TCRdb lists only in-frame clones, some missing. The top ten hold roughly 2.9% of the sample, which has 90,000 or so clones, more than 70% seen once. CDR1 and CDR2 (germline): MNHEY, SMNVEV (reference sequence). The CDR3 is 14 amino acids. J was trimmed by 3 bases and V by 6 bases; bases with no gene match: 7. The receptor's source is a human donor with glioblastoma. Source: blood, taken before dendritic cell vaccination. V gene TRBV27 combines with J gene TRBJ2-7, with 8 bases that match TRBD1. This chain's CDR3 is CASRDSGGGYEQYF. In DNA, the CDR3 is TGTGCCAGCAGGGACTCAGGGGGCGGCTACGAGCAGTACTTC.